The rows below give T cell receptor beta chains drawn from one sample of a study of chronic HIV infection and antiretroviral therapy. TCRdb reprocessed the 5' RACE reads via MiXCR and lists one record per CDR3 protein. This sample carries 39,000 or so distinct CDR3 sequences, 8% to 10% of them seen once, and the ten largest clones take around 3%. The source material was peripheral blood. These receptors were obtained from an adult who had HIV and had not received antiretroviral therapy, or was an uninfected healthy control (not recorded which). Each CDR3 is given with its conserved first and last residue. Each record gives: clone size, V gene, D gene, J gene, CDR3 DNA, CDR3 protein. D genes are given only for firm matches. The size of a clone is reported for some rows only, either as once, few or many, or as a class for expanded clones.

clone_size: NA; v_call: TRBV6-1; d_call: NA; j_call: TRBJ2-7; cdr3_nt: TGTGCCAGCAGTGAGTGGATATCGAGTCGCGAGCAGTACTTC; cdr3_aa: CASSEWISSREQYF
clone_size: NA; v_call: TRBV5-1; d_call: NA; j_call: TRBJ1-1; cdr3_nt: TGCGCCAGCAGCCTAAGACCAGGGGATGGCCTGGAAGCTTTCTTT; cdr3_aa: CASSLRPGDGLEAFF
clone_size: many; v_call: TRBV11-2; d_call: TRBD2; j_call: TRBJ2-3; cdr3_nt: TGTGCCAGCAGCTCCAGGCAAGCGGGAGACACAGATACGCAGTATTTT; cdr3_aa: CASSSRQAGDTDTQYF
clone_size: many; v_call: TRBV6-2/TRBV6-3; d_call: NA; j_call: TRBJ2-3; cdr3_nt: TGTGCCAGCAGTTCCCAGGTCACAGATACGCAGTATTTT; cdr3_aa: CASSSQVTDTQYF
clone_size: NA; v_call: TRBV19; d_call: NA; j_call: TRBJ1-2; cdr3_nt: TGTGCCAGTAGTTGGGACAACTATGGCTACACCTTC; cdr3_aa: CASSWDNYGYTF
clone_size: NA; v_call: TRBV5-1; d_call: TRBD2; j_call: TRBJ2-1; cdr3_nt: TGCGCCAGTGGACTAGCGGGAACCTACAATGAGCAGTTCTTC; cdr3_aa: CASGLAGTYNEQFF
clone_size: NA; v_call: TRBV30; d_call: NA; j_call: TRBJ1-1; cdr3_nt: TGTGCCTGGGGCCAAATGATGGGTGAAGCTTTCTTT; cdr3_aa: CAWGQMMGEAFF
clone_size: NA; v_call: TRBV28; d_call: TRBD1; j_call: TRBJ1-4; cdr3_nt: TGTGCCAGCAGTTACCTGACAGGGGGTAATGAAAAACTGTTTTTT; cdr3_aa: CASSYLTGGNEKLFF
clone_size: few; v_call: TRBV27; d_call: TRBD1; j_call: TRBJ1-6; cdr3_nt: TGTGCCAGCAGGGACAGGGGGGTCAATTCACCCCTCCACTTT; cdr3_aa: CASRDRGVNSPLHF
clone_size: many; v_call: TRBV4-1; d_call: NA; j_call: TRBJ1-1; cdr3_nt: TGCGCCAGCAGCCAAGCCGGTGAAGCTTTCTTT; cdr3_aa: CASSQAGEAFF
clone_size: NA; v_call: TRBV28; d_call: TRBD1; j_call: TRBJ1-4; cdr3_nt: TGTGCCAGCAGGCGTATACAGGGGGCGCGGGAAAAACTGTTTTTT; cdr3_aa: CASRRIQGAREKLFF